These 18 T cell receptor beta chains were all obtained from the same sample, sequenced in a study of shared clonotypes between healthy human individuals. Sequenced by immunoSEQ multiplex PCR; TCRdb stores in-frame clones only, minus some. The sample has millions of clones, 95% seen once. The material sequenced was naive CD4+ T cells sorted from blood. Subset meaning: CD45RA+ positively selected. Receptor source: a man between 18 and 29 years old in good health.

The chain couples TRBV10-3 to TRBJ1-6, with a weak D call TRBD1 (5 bases). Per germline, CDR1 ENHRY and CDR2 SYGVKD. This CDR3 comprises 15 residues. Trimming left V 0 bases short and J 14 bases short, with 17 bases between. DNA for the CDR3: TGTGCCATCAGTGAGTCGGGGCAGGCCCTTATGGCCCTCCACTTT. It is translated as CAISESGQALMALHF.

The gene calls are TRBV7-2 and TRBJ2-3; D unresolved. This CDR3 is 13 amino acids long. With 1 base removed from V and 4 bases from J, the gap between germline ends came to 6 bases. The germline V gene encodes CDR1 SGHTA and CDR2 FQGNSA. CDR3 amino acids: CASSLGAPDTQYF. The CDR3 coding sequence is TGTGCCAGCAGCTTAGGGGCCCCAGATACGCAGTATTTT.

The V and J genes are TRBV7-2 and TRBJ2-1, with 8 positions matching TRBD2. Trimming took 3 bases from V and 7 from J; bases not matched to a gene: 5. Germline CDR1 SGHTA, CDR2 FQGNSA. CDR3 length equals 14 residues. The CDR3 sequence: CASSFRGLGNEQFF. CDR3 coding DNA: TGTGCCAGCAGCTTCCGGGGACTAGGGAATGAGCAGTTCTTC.

V is TRBV20-1 and J is TRBJ1-1; maybe TRBD1 (6 bases). Deletions cut 5 bases from V and 8 bases from J, with 12 bases between. Germline CDR1 is DFQATT and CDR2 is SNEGSKA (reference sequence). The CDR3 runs 11 residues. The CDR3 nucleotides read TGCAGTGCTCCCGTCCAGGGGGAAGCTTTCTTT. Translation gives CSAPVQGEAFF.

To note about this clone: This CDR3 is also generated by other DNA sequences in the sample. J is TRBJ1-6 and V is TRBV5-4; unclear D gene. CDR3 length: 13 residues. Trimming stripped 0 bases from V and 7 bases from J, with 5 bases between. Germline CDR1 SGHNT, CDR2 YYREEE (reference sequence). CDR3 sequence reads: CASSLGANSPLHF. The CDR3 region has the DNA TGTGCCAGCAGCTTGGGGGCAAATTCACCCCTCCACTTT.

J is TRBJ1-4 and V is TRBV11-2; D is unclear. Germline CDR1 is SGHAT and CDR2 is FQNNGV. V was shortened by 0 bases and J by 8 bases, with 10 bases between the two germline ends. The CDR3 covers 14 residues. Here the CDR3 reads CASSLDAVGEKLFF. The CDR3 DNA is TGTGCCAGCAGCTTAGATGCGGTGGGGGAAAAACTGTTTTTT.

This clone was seen only once. The chain recombines TRBV5-1 with TRBJ1-1; the D is unclear. Germline V gives CDR1 SGHRS, CDR2 YFSETQ. V was pared by 2 bases and J by 4 bases, with 15 bases between. CDR3 size: 15 residues. The CDR3: CASSFQTNGGTEAFF. The CDR3, as DNA: TGCGCCAGCAGCTTTCAAACTAATGGTGGCACTGAAGCTTTCTTT.

A note on this clone: A junction boundary mismatches the germline segment, possibly from a read error. This rearrangement joins TRBV18 to TRBJ2-7; TRBD1 matches at 9 bases. This CDR3 spans 12 amino acids. The germline V gene has CDR1 KGHSH and CDR2 LQKENI. CDR3 nucleotides: TGTGCCAGCTCACTTCGACAGGGGGTCCCAACCTTC. This translates into CASSLRQGVPTF.

This chain links TRBV5-5 with TRBJ2-7; D may be TRBD1 (5 bases). Germline V gene sequence: CDR1 SGHKS, CDR2 YYEKEE (reference sequence). This CDR3 is 14 amino acids long. V lost 0 bases and J 2 bases, leaving 9 bases between the germline ends. CDR3 region: CASSLAGFTYEQYF. CDR3 sequence (DNA): TGTGCCAGCAGCTTGGCAGGGTTCACCTACGAGCAGTACTTC.

The CDR3 loop reads CASTETGHYGYTF. The CDR3 DNA sequence: TGTGCCAGCACCGAGACAGGGCACTATGGCTACACCTTC. This chain joins TRBV6-5 and TRBJ1-2; 7 positions agree with TRBD1. The CDR3 spans 13 residues. Per germline, CDR1 MNHEY and CDR2 SVGAGI. Trimming at V came to 7 bases and at J to 3 bases, leaving 5 bases not matched to a gene.

J is TRBJ2-7 and V is TRBV30, with D unresolved. Germline loops: CDR1 GTSNPN, CDR2 SVGIG (reference sequence). CDR3 length: 15 amino acids. V lost 2 bases, J lost 3 bases, and 17 bases lay in between. The CDR3 spells CAWSTANLPNYEQYF. CDR3 bases: TGTGCCTGGAGTACAGCAAATCTACCCAACTACGAGCAGTACTTC.

This clone has just one count. The V gene is TRBV28, the J gene TRBJ2-5; D is possibly TRBD2 (6 bases). The V gene's germline CDR1 is MDHEN and CDR2 SYDVKM. V was shortened by 6 bases and J by 4 bases, with 15 bases between the two germline ends. The CDR3 contains 14 residues. The chain's CDR3 is CASRGGGTVETQYF. The CDR3 region has the DNA TGTGCCAGCAGGGGGGGTGGCACAGTAGAGACCCAGTACTTC. Combining the CDR3 with reference TRBV28 and TRBJ2-5 gives the whole variable domain DVKVTQSSRYLVKRTGEKVFLECVQDMDHENMFWYRQDPGLGLRLIYFSYDVKMKEKGDIPEGYSVSREKKERFSLILESASTNQTSMYLCASRGGGTVETQYFGPGTRLLVL.

This clone has a single count. This sequence joins TRBV25-1 and TRBJ1-3; 9 nucleotides align to TRBD1. Trimming removed 4 bases from V and 8 bases from J; junction bases left unmatched: 6. The CDR3 loop spans 14 amino acids. Germline V lookup: CDR1 MGHDK, CDR2 SYGVNS. This chain's CDR3 is CASSGDRVYDTIYF. The CDR3 nucleotides are TGTGCCAGCAGTGGGGACAGGGTATATGACACCATATATTTT. Supplemented by reference TRBV25-1 and TRBJ1-3, the full variable domain reads EADIYQTPRYLVIGTGKKITLECSQTMGHDKMYWYQQDPGMELHLIHYSYGVNSTEKGDLSSESTVSRIRTEHFPLTLESARPSHTSQYLCASSGDRVYDTIYFGEGSWLTVV.

As regards this clone: This sample includes further DNA sequences coding for the same CDR3. CDR3 bases: TGTGCCAGCAGTGGGCAGGGGGGGACTGAAGCTTTCTTT. Translating gives CASSGQGGTEAFF. The gene calls are TRBV2 and TRBJ1-1; 7 bases align to TRBD1. Trimming at V came to 4 bases and at J to 5 bases, leaving 4 bases not matched to a gene. Germline V gene lookup returns CDR1 SNHLY and CDR2 FYNNEI. This CDR3 spans 13 amino acids.

The genes are TRBV6-1 and TRBJ2-5; D is tentatively TRBD1 or TRBD2 (5 bases each). Germline CDR1 MNHNS, CDR2 SASEGT. V gave up 2 bases and J gave up 9 bases, with 19 bases separating them. This CDR3 is 15 amino acids long. CDR3 loop: CASSEPGTRPLAQYF. DNA for the CDR3: TGTGCCAGCAGTGAACCCGGGACGCGCCCGTTGGCCCAGTACTTC.

CDR3: CASSTTVTYEQYF. In DNA form, the CDR3 reads TGTGCCAGCAGTACGACAGTTACCTACGAGCAGTACTTC. J is TRBJ2-7 and V is TRBV6-6; the D gene is possibly TRBD1 (5 bases). V shed 5 bases and J shed 2 bases, with 10 bases lying between them. CDR3 length: 13 amino acids. The germline gives CDR1 MNHNY, CDR2 SVGAGI (reference sequence).

This clone was found once. J is TRBJ2-7 and V is TRBV18; D may be TRBD1 or TRBD2 (5 bases each). Trimming took 5 bases from V and 2 from J, leaving 13 bases between them. CDR3 length: 14 amino acids. Germline V gene lookup returns CDR1 KGHSH and CDR2 LQKENI. DNA for the CDR3: TGTGCCAGCTCATCCTGGGACGGTCCCTACGAGCAGTACTTC. It codes for CASSSWDGPYEQYF.

The chain is built from TRBV7-9 and TRBJ2-7; 7 nucleotides match TRBD1. The CDR3 sequence is 15 residues long. V was pared by 5 bases and J by 2 bases, with 9 bases of the junction left unmatched. Germline CDR1 SEHNR, CDR2 FQNEAQ (reference sequence). CDR3 amino acids: CASSPDPDRAYEQYF. The CDR3 nucleotides read TGTGCCAGCAGCCCCGATCCCGACAGGGCCTACGAGCAGTACTTC.